These 14 T cell receptor beta chains originate from one sample sequenced in a study of shared clonotypes between healthy human individuals. The data were produced by immunoSEQ multiplex PCR, yet TCRdb's version contains in-frame clones alone and is incomplete. The sample holds 1,400,000 or so clones; approximately 98.5% are singletons and the top ten take approximately 0.4%. The material sequenced was naive CD4+ T cells sorted from blood. The subset here: CD45RA+ positively selected. Source of these receptors: a man between 25 and 39 years old in good health.

The chain recombines TRBV6-6 with TRBJ1-4; D call uncertain. The CDR3 consists of 16 residues. Germline-derived CDR1 and CDR2 are MNHNY and SVGAGI (reference sequence). With 2 bases removed from V and 5 bases from J, the gap between germline ends came to 15 bases. CDR3 sequence: CASSYRTQYPNEKLFF. In DNA, the CDR3 is TGTGCCAGCAGTTACCGCACACAGTATCCGAATGAAAAACTGTTTTTT.

The gene calls are TRBV6-5 and TRBJ1-1; D unclear. CDR3 length: 13 residues. The germline gives CDR1 MNHEY, CDR2 SVGAGI. V dropped 0 bases and J dropped 10 bases, with 12 bases sitting between them. The CDR3 region has the DNA TGTGCCAGCAGTTACTCGAGGGCCGGAGTAGCTTTCTTT. It specifies CASSYSRAGVAFF.

The V call is TRBV4-3, the J call TRBJ2-7, with D possibly matching TRBD1 (6 bases). The V gene's germline CDR1 is LGHNA and CDR2 YSLEER. The CDR3 extends over 15 amino acids. Trimming removed 5 bases from V and 3 bases from J, with 17 bases in between. The CDR3 sequence is CASSAQGNADYEQYF. CDR3 nucleotide sequence: TGCGCCAGCAGCGCACAGGGAAACGCGGACTACGAGCAGTACTTC.

This chain joins TRBV28 and TRBJ2-7; possibly TRBD2 for D (7 bases). Trimming left V 4 bases short and J 5 bases short, with 15 bases between. The CDR3 extends over 14 amino acids. Germline V gene sequence: CDR1 MDHEN, CDR2 SYDVKM. The CDR3: CASSSRRGGNEQYF. In nucleotides, the CDR3 is TGTGCCAGCAGTTCCAGACGCGGGGGCAACGAGCAGTACTTC.

V is TRBV18 and J is TRBJ2-1; D possibly corresponds to TRBD2 (6 bases). Trimming took off 6 bases at V and 4 bases at J, with 19 bases between the two ends. Germline V gene data show CDR1 as KGHSH and CDR2 as LQKENI. This CDR3 comprises 16 residues. CDR3 bases: TGTGCCAGCTCGCCCCAAGCCGCGGGGCTATACAATGAGCAGTTCTTC. This gives the protein CASSPQAAGLYNEQFF.

The genes are TRBV14 and TRBJ1-2; 7 bases fit TRBD1. Germline V gene data show CDR1 as SGHDN and CDR2 as FVKESK. V was pared by 4 bases and J by 0 bases, with 8 bases of the junction left unmatched. The CDR3 length is 16 residues. The CDR3 spells CASSRSSGTANYGYTF. CDR3 in DNA: TGTGCCAGCAGCCGGAGTTCTGGGACAGCTAACTATGGCTACACCTTC.

As DNA, the CDR3 is TGTGCTAGTGGCGGACAGGGGGCTTCTATCGACAATGAGCAGTTCTTC. Protein: CASGGQGASIDNEQFF. The chain employs TRBV12-5 and TRBJ2-1, with 11 bases fitting TRBD1. This CDR3 is built from 16 residues. Trimming removed 6 bases from V and 5 bases from J; junction bases left unmatched: 9. Per the germline V gene, CDR1 is LGHNT and CDR2 is FRNRAP.

The chain uses TRBV5-1 and TRBJ2-1, with D possibly matching TRBD2 (5 bases). Trimming took off 5 bases at V and 6 bases at J, with 18 bases between the two ends. The CDR3 is made up of 15 amino acids. Germline V gives CDR1 SGHRS, CDR2 YFSETQ. The CDR3 coding sequence is TGCGCCAGCAGTCCAAACGCGGACTCCCTCAATGAGCAGTTCTTC. This encodes CASSPNADSLNEQFF. Together with reference TRBV5-1 and TRBJ2-1, the CDR3 gives the full variable domain: KAGVTQTPRYLIKTRGQQVTLSCSPISGHRSVSWYQQTPGQGLQFLFEYFSETQRNKGNFPGRFSGRQFSNSRSEMNVSTLELGDSALYLCASSPNADSLNEQFFGPGTRLTVL.

The genes are TRBV5-1 and TRBJ2-7, with D uncertain. Germline V gene lookup returns CDR1 SGHRS and CDR2 YFSETQ. Trimming removed 5 bases at V and 0 bases at J, with 12 bases between. This CDR3 comprises 14 residues. The CDR3 here is CASRGSSSSYEQYF. In DNA, the CDR3 is TGCGCCAGCAGAGGAAGTTCGAGCTCCTACGAGCAGTACTTC.

This clone showed up just once. The genes are TRBV11-3 and TRBJ2-1; 7 positions match TRBD1. With 3 bases clipped from V and 6 bases from J, the junction kept 5 bases outside the gene matches. The CDR3 runs to 14 residues. The germline CDR1 and CDR2 sequences are SGHNT and YENEEA. Here the CDR3 reads CASSFHRDSNEQFF. The CDR3 bases are TGTGCCAGCAGCTTTCACCGGGACAGCAATGAGCAGTTCTTC.

This clone showed up just once. CDR3: CASTSGLAGAYEQYF. The CDR3 DNA reads as TGCGCCAGCACCTCCGGACTAGCGGGGGCCTACGAGCAGTACTTC. V and J are TRBV5-1 and TRBJ2-7, with TRBD2 identical over 13 bases. CDR3 size: 15 residues. J lost 2 bases, V lost 6 bases, and 5 bases had no gene match. Germline lookup yields CDR1 SGHRS and CDR2 YFSETQ. Together with reference TRBV5-1 and TRBJ2-7, the CDR3 gives the full variable domain: KAGVTQTPRYLIKTRGQQVTLSCSPISGHRSVSWYQQTPGQGLQFLFEYFSETQRNKGNFPGRFSGRQFSNSRSEMNVSTLELGDSALYLCASTSGLAGAYEQYFGPGTRLTVT.

This chain links TRBV5-4 with TRBJ1-2; a weak D match, TRBD1 (6 bases). This CDR3 has 12 residues. Germline V gives CDR1 SGHNT, CDR2 YYREEE (reference sequence). V gave up 1 base and J gave up 12 bases, with 13 bases separating them. The CDR3 here is CASSLLPGADTF. The CDR3 coding sequence is TGTGCCAGCAGCTTGCTCCCGGGGGCGGACACCTTC. Complete variable domain (other parts from reference TRBV5-4 and TRBJ1-2): ETGVTQSPTHLIKTRGQQVTLRCSSQSGHNTVSWYQQALGQGPQFIFQYYREEENGRGNFPPRFSGLQFPNYSSELNVNALELDDSALYLCASSLLPGADTFGSGTRLTVV.

The gene calls are TRBV9 and TRBJ2-1; D perhaps matches TRBD2 (5 bases). Per germline, CDR1 SGDLS and CDR2 YYNGEE. The CDR3 consists of 13 residues. V lost 10 bases to trimming and J lost 4 bases, with 15 bases between them. DNA for the CDR3: TGTGCCCGTGGAACCGGGATTTACAATGAGCAGTTCTTC. Translating it yields CARGTGIYNEQFF.

The V call is TRBV27, the J call TRBJ2-7, with TRBD1 identical over 8 bases. There are 15 residues in the CDR3. Germline trimming cut 6 bases from V and 4 bases from J; bases unmatched to any gene: 11. Germline V gene data show CDR1 as MNHEY and CDR2 as SMNVEV (reference sequence). CDR3 in DNA: TGTGCCAGCAGGAAAGAGACAGGGGCTACTTACGAGCAGTACTTC. It yields the protein CASRKETGATYEQYF.